The 10 T cell receptor beta chains in this list originate from one sample, sequenced in a study of blood T cells in healthy people across ages. A second PCR, run for roughly 7 to 12 cycles, used a sample-barcoded 5' primer plus a J-beta primer mix. One entry per CDR3 protein results from TCRdb running MiXCR on the 5' RACE reads. The repertoire consists of 1.6 million or so distinct CDR3 sequences, with roughly a third occurring once and the leading ten covering roughly 12%. The material sequenced was blood. These receptors were taken from a woman in her 30s in good health.

This clonotype was seen more than once but under ten times. This chain connects TRBV29-1 to TRBJ1-2; 7 bases map to TRBD1. V shed 5 bases and J 9 bases; nucleotides not matched to a gene: 6. The CDR3 loop spans 11 amino acids. Germline CDR1 reads SQVTM; CDR2 reads ANQGSEA. CDR3 sequence (DNA): TGCAGCGTTCGGACAGGTCCGAGCTACACCTTC. It is translated as CSVRTGPSYTF.

This clonotype was seen a few times. The V and J genes are TRBV7-9 and TRBJ2-7; D call uncertain. The germline V gene encodes CDR1 SEHNR and CDR2 FQNEAQ (reference sequence). V gave up 5 bases and J gave up 2 bases, with 10 bases separating them. The CDR3 consists of 13 residues. The CDR3 is CASSPLATYEQYF. The CDR3 DNA is TGTGCCAGCAGCCCCCTGGCCACCTACGAGCAGTACTTC.

The chain joins TRBV20-1 to TRBJ2-5; 9 bases are shared with TRBD1. Germline V gene sequence: CDR1 DFQATT, CDR2 SNEGSKA (reference sequence). The J segment lost 4 bases and the V segment lost 4 bases, leaving 13 bases of the junction unmatched. CDR3 size: 16 residues. CDR3 loop: CSANRPGQGVGETQYF. The CDR3 DNA is TGCAGTGCTAACAGACCGGGACAGGGAGTGGGAGAGACCCAGTACTTC.

The chain is built from TRBV30 and TRBJ2-2; unclear D gene. The CDR3 loop spans 13 amino acids. The germline V gene encodes CDR1 GTSNPN and CDR2 SVGIG (reference sequence). Trimming stripped 0 bases from V and 6 bases from J, with 8 bases between. The CDR3 nucleotides are TGTGCCTGGAGTGTAAAGCTAGCCGGGGAGCTGTTTTTT. This encodes CAWSVKLAGELFF.

The chain uses TRBV12-3 or TRBV12-4 and TRBJ2-1; 8 bases map to TRBD2. The length of the CDR3 is 15 residues. After removal of 3 bases from V and 4 bases from J, the junction contained 5 bases not matched to a gene. In DNA form, the CDR3 reads TGTGCCAGCAGTTTGTTGGGACTAGAGTACAATGAGCAGTTCTTC. It codes for CASSLLGLEYNEQFF.

The J gene is TRBJ1-3, the V gene TRBV2, with 7 bases aligning to TRBD1. V dropped 7 bases and J dropped 0; count of bases not matched to a gene: 3. In germline, CDR1 is SNHLY, CDR2 FYNNEI. The CDR3 is 14 residues long. For the CDR3, the DNA is TGTGCCAGCAAGGACAGGAGCTCTGGAAACACCATATATTTT. Translating gives CASKDRSSGNTIYF.

The chain uses TRBV28 and TRBJ1-4, with D perhaps TRBD1 (5 bases). Trimming took off 5 bases at V and 4 bases at J, with 14 bases between the two ends. The CDR3 is 15 residues long. Germline loops: CDR1 MDHEN, CDR2 SYDVKM. CDR3 protein: CASSPPGLINEKLFF. The CDR3 nucleotides read TGTGCCAGCAGTCCGCCGGGGCTGATTAATGAAAAACTGTTTTTT.

Only a few counts were recorded for this clonotype. The chain combines TRBV6-6 with TRBJ2-1, with 7 bases matching TRBD2. The CDR3 loop spans 17 amino acids. Germline lookup yields CDR1 MNHNY and CDR2 SVGAGI (reference sequence). The V segment lost 4 bases and the J segment 0 bases; nucleotides outside the gene matches: 9. CDR3 sequence reads: CASSSGGTTSSYNEQFF. The CDR3 DNA reads TGTGCCAGCAGTTCGGGGGGTACGACGAGCTCCTACAATGAGCAGTTCTTC.

The chain has TRBV7-9 and TRBJ2-3; no clear D gene. The V and J ends lost 5 bases and 2 bases respectively, with 23 bases between them. The CDR3 has 18 amino acids. CDR1 SEHNR and CDR2 FQNEAQ come from the germline V gene (reference sequence). CDR3 region: CASSPYYIVSRITDTQYF. The DNA of the CDR3 is TGTGCCAGCAGCCCATACTACATTGTCTCGAGAATCACAGATACGCAGTATTTT.

This clonotype turned up a few times. The chain carries TRBV6-1 and TRBJ1-6; 8 bases line up with TRBD1. This CDR3 contains 17 residues. Germline loops: CDR1 MNHNS, CDR2 SASEGT. V gave up 6 bases and J gave up 10 bases; unmatched junction bases: 17. DNA for the CDR3: TGTGCCAGCAGCCTTTACGGGACAGGTGATCTATCCTCACCCCTCCACTTT. Its translation: CASSLYGTGDLSSPLHF.